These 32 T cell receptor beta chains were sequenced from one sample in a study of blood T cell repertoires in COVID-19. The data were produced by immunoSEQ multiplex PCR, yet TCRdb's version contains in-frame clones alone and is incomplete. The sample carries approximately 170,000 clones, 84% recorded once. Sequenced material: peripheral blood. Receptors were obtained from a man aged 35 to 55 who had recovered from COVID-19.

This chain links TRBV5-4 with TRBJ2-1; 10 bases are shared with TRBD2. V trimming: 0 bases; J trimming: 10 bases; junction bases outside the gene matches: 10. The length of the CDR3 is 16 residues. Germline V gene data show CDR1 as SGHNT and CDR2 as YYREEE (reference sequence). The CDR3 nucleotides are TGTGCCAGCAGCTTGGATCGAGCGGGGGGGCCGGAAGAGCAGTTCTTC. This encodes CASSLDRAGGPEEQFF.

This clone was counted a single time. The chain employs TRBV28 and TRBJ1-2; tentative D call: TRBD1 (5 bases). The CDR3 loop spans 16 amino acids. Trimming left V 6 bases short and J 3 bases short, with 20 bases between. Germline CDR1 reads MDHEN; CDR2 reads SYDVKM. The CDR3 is CASRAPQGTPDYGYTF. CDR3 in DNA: TGTGCCAGCAGAGCTCCTCAGGGTACCCCCGACTATGGCTACACCTTC.

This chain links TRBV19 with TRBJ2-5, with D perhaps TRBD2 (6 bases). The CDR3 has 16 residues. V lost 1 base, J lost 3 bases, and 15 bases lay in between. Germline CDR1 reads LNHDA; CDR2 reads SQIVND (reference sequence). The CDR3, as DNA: TGTGCCAGTAGTATAGTAGAGGCTAGCGCCAAAGAGACCCAGTACTTC. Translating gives CASSIVEASAKETQYF.

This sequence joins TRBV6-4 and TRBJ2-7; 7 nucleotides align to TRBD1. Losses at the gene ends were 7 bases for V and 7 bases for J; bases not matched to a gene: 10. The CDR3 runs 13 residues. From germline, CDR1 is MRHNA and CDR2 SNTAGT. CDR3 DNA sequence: TGTGCCAGCACCATCAGGGGGTTGAGAGAGCAGTACTTC. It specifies CASTIRGLREQYF.

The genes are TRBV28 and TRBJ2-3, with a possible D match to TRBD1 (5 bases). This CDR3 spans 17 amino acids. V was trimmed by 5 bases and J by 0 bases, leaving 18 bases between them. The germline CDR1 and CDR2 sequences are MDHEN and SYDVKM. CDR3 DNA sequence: TGTGCCAGCAGTCACCACGGCTCTAGGGGTAGCACAGATACGCAGTATTTT. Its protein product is CASSHHGSRGSTDTQYF. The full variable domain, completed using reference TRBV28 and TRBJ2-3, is DVKVTQSSRYLVKRTGEKVFLECVQDMDHENMFWYRQDPGLGLRLIYFSYDVKMKEKGDIPEGYSVSREKKERFSLILESASTNQTSMYLCASSHHGSRGSTDTQYFGPGTRLTVL.

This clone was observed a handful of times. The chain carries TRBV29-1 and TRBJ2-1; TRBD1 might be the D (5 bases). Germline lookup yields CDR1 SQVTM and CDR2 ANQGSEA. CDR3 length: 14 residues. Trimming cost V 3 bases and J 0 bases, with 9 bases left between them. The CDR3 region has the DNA TGCAGCGTTGAGGGAACAGGCTCCTACAATGAGCAGTTCTTC. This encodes CSVEGTGSYNEQFF.

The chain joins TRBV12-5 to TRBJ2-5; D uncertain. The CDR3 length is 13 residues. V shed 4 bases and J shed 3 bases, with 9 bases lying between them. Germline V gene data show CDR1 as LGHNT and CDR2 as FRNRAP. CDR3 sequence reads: CASGWSNEETQYF. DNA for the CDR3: TGTGCTAGTGGTTGGAGCAATGAAGAGACCCAGTACTTC.

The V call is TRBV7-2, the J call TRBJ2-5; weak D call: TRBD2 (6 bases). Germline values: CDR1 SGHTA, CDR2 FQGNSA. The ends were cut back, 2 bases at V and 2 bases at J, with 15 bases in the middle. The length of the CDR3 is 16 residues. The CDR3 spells CASSLPLGGPQETQYF. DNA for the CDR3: TGTGCCAGCAGCTTACCCCTGGGAGGCCCTCAAGAGACCCAGTACTTC. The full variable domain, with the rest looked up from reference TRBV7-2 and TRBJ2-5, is GAGVSQSPSNKVTEKGKDVELRCDPISGHTALYWYRQSLGQGLEFLIYFQGNSAPDKSGLPSDRFSAERTGGSVSTLTIQRTQQEDSAVYLCASSLPLGGPQETQYFGPGTRLLVL.

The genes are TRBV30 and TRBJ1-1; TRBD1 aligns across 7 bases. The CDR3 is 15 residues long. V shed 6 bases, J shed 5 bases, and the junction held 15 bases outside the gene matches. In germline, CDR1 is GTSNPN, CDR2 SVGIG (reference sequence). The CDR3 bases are TGTGCCTGTTTGCGTGGGGACAGCCCGGGGACTGAAGCTTTCTTT. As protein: CACLRGDSPGTEAFF. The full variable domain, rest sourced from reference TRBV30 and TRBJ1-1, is SQTIHQWPATLVQPVGSPLSLECTVEGTSNPNLYWYRQAAGRGLQLLFYSVGIGQISSEVPQNLSASRPQDRQFILSSKKLLLSDSGFYLCACLRGDSPGTEAFFGQGTRLTVV.

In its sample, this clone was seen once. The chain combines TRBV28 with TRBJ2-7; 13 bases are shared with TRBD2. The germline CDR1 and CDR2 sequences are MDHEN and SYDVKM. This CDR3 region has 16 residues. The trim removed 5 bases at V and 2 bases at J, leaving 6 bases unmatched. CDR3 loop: CASSPPGLAGTYEQYF. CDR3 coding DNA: TGTGCCAGCAGTCCACCGGGACTAGCGGGGACCTACGAGCAGTACTTC.

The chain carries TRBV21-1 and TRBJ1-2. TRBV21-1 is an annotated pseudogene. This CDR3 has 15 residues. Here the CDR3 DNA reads TGTGCCAGCAGCAAAGAGGGGGGGACTAACTATGGCTACACCTTC. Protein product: CASSKEGGTNYGYTF.

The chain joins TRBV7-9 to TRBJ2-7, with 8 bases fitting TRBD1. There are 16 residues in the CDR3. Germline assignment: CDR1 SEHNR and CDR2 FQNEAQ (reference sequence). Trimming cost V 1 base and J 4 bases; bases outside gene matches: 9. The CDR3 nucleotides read TGTGCCAGCAGCTTAGAACCCGACAGGGGCAGGTACGAGCAGTACTTC. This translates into CASSLEPDRGRYEQYF.

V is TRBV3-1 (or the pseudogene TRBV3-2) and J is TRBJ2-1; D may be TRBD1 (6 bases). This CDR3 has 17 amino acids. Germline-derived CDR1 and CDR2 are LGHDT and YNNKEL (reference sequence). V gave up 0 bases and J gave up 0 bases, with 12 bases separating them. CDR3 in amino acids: CASSQDNGRGSYNEQFF. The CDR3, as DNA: TGTGCCAGCAGCCAAGATAATGGCAGGGGCTCCTACAATGAGCAGTTCTTC.

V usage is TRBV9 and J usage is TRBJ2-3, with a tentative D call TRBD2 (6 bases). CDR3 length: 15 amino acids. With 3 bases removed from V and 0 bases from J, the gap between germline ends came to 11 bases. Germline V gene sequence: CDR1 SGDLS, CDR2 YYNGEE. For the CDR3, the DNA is TGTGCCAGCAGCGCCGGGGGAGCTAGCACAGATACGCAGTATTTT. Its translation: CASSAGGASTDTQYF.

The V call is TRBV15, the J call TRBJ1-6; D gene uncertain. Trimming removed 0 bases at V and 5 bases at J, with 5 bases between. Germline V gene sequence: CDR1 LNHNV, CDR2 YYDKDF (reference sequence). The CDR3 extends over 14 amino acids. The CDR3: CATSRDQDNSPLHF. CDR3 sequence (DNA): TGTGCCACCAGCAGAGATCAGGATAATTCACCCCTCCACTTT.

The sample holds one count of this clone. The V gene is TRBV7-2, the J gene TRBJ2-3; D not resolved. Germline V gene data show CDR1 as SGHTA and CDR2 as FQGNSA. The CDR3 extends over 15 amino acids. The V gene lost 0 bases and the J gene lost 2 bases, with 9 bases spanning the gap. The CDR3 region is CASSLASVVTDTQYF. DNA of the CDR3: TGTGCCAGCAGCTTAGCGTCGGTAGTCACAGATACGCAGTATTTT.

CDR3 sequence (DNA): TGCAGCGTTGTTGCGGGAGGGCTTTCCGGGGAGCAGTACTTC. Protein product: CSVVAGGLSGEQYF. V and J are TRBV29-1 and TRBJ2-7; 9 nucleotides line up with TRBD2. CDR3 size: 14 residues. V shed 4 bases, J shed 7 bases, and the junction held 11 bases outside the gene matches. Germline V gene data show CDR1 as SQVTM and CDR2 as ANQGSEA.

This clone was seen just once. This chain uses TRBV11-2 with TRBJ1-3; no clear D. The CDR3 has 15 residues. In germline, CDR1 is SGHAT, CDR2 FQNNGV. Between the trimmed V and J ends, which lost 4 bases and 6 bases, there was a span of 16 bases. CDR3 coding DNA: TGTGCCAGCAGCTCGTCGGGCGGAGGATTAAACACCATATATTTT. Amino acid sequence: CASSSSGGGLNTIYF.

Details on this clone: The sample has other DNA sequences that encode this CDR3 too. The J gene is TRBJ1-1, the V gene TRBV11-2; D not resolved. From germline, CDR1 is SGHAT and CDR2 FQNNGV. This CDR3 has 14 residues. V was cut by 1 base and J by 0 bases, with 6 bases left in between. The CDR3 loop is CASSLAGLNTEAFF. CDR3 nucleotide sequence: TGTGCCAGCAGCTTAGCAGGCTTGAACACTGAAGCTTTCTTT.

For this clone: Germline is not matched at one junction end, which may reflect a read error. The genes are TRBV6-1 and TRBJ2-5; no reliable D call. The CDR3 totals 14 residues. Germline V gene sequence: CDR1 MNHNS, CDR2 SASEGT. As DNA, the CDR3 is TGTGCCAGCAGTTCCCCGCCCCGCCAAGAGGCCCAGTACTTC. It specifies CASSSPPRQEAQYF.

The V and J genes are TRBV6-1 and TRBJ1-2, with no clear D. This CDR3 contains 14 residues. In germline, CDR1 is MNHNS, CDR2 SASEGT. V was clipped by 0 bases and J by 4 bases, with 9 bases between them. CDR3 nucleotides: TGTGCCAGCAGTGAAGCCCGGGGTGGCTATGGCTACACCTTC. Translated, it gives CASSEARGGYGYTF.

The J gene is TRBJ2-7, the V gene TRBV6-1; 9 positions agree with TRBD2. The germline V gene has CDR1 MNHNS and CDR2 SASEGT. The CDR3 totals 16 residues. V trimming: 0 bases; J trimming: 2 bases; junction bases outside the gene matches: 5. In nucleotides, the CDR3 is TGTGCCAGCAGTGAAGCGGGTAGCGGGAGTCCCTACGAGCAGTACTTC. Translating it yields CASSEAGSGSPYEQYF.

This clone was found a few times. The CDR3 spells CASSYSLGEAEAFF. The CDR3 DNA follows: TGTGCCAGCAGTTACTCTCTTGGGGAGGCTGAAGCTTTCTTT. The rearrangement joins TRBV6-5 to TRBJ1-1; D not resolved. The CDR3 spans 14 residues. Per germline, CDR1 MNHEY and CDR2 SVGAGI. V gave up 0 bases and J gave up 6 bases, with 11 bases separating them.

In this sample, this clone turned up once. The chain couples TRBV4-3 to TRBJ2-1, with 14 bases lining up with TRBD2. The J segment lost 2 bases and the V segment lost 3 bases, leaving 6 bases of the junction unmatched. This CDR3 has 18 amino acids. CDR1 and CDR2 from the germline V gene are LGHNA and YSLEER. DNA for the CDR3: TGCGCCAGCAGCCAGGGACTAGCGGGAGTTGCGCCCTACAATGAGCAGTTCTTC. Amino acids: CASSQGLAGVAPYNEQFF.

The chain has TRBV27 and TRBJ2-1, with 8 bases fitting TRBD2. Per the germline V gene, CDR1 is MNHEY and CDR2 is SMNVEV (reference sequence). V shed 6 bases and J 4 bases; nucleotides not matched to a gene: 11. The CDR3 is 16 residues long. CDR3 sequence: CASRGLGSGTYNEQFF. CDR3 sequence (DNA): TGTGCCAGCAGGGGGTTGGGTAGCGGGACTTACAATGAGCAGTTCTTC.

CDR3 DNA: TGTGCCACCAGCAGAGGGGGGGGAATAGAGATGGCTGAAGCTTTCTTT. It translates to CATSRGGGIEMAEAFF. The chain uses TRBV15 and TRBJ1-1, with D possibly TRBD1 on 5 matching bases. Between the trimmed V and J ends, which lost 1 base and 6 bases, there was a span of 18 bases. The CDR3 is 16 residues long. Germline V gene data show CDR1 as LNHNV and CDR2 as YYDKDF (reference sequence).

For the CDR3, the DNA is TGTGCCAGCAGCTCTGGGACAGTGAACACTGAAGCTTTCTTT. Its protein product is CASSSGTVNTEAFF. This chain links TRBV7-2 with TRBJ1-1; 7 bases align to TRBD1. The germline V gene encodes CDR1 SGHTA and CDR2 FQGNSA. Losses at the gene ends were 4 bases for V and 0 bases for J; bases not matched to a gene: 2. This CDR3 comprises 14 residues.

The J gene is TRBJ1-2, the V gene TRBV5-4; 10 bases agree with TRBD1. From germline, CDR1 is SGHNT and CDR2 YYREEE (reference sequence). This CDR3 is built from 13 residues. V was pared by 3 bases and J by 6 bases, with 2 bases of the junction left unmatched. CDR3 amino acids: CASSSGTGDGYTF. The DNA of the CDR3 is TGTGCCAGCAGCTCCGGGACAGGGGATGGCTACACCTTC.

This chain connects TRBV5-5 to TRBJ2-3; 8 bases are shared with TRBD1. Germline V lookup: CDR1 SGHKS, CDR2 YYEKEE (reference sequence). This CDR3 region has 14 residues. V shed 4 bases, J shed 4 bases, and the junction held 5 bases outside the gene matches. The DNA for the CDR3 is TGTGCCAGCAGCGTACAGGGGGGATCAGATACGCAGTATTTT. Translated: CASSVQGGSDTQYF. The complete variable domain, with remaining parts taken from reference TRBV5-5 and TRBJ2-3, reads DAGVTQSPTHLIKTRGQQVTLRCSPISGHKSVSWYQQVLGQGPQFIFQYYEKEERGRGNFPDRFSARQFPNYSSELNVNALLLGDSALYLCASSVQGGSDTQYFGPGTRLTVL.

CDR3 loop: CSVRTGGSTEAFF. The CDR3, as DNA: TGCAGCGTTAGGACAGGGGGCTCCACTGAAGCTTTCTTT. The rearrangement links TRBV29-1 to TRBJ1-1; 11 nucleotides align to TRBD1. Looked up from germline, CDR1 is SQVTM and CDR2 is ANQGSEA. Trimming cost V 5 bases and J 4 bases; bases outside gene matches: 3. CDR3 length: 13 amino acids.

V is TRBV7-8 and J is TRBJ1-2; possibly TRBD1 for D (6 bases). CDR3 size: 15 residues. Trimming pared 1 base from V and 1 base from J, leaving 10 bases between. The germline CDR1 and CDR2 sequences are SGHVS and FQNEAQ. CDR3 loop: CASSLEQGFNYGYTF. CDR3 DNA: TGTGCCAGCAGCTTAGAACAGGGCTTTAACTATGGCTACACCTTC.

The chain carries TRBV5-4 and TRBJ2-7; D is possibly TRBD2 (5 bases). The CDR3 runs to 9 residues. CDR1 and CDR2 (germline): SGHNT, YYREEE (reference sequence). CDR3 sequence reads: CPRGYEQYF. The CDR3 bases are TGTCCCCGGGGCTACGAGCAGTACTTC.